This T cell receptor beta chain was identified in a study of blood T cell repertoires in COVID-19. Here immunoSEQ multiplex PCR was the method, and the copy in TCRdb shows in-frame clones only, minus some. The sample lists 200,000 to 300,000 clones; about 90% were seen once. The V gene lost 8 bases and the J gene lost 2 bases, with 12 bases spanning the gap. The CDR3 is made up of 13 amino acids. Germline CDR1 MNHNY, CDR2 SVGAGI (reference sequence). This sequence originates from a woman aged 45-65 years with acute or convalescent COVID-19. The V and J genes are TRBV6-6 and TRBJ2-5; perhaps TRBD1 as D (6 bases). Sample: peripheral blood. The CDR3 bases are TGTGCCAGCGGAAAGACAGGTCAAGAGACCCAGTACTTC. Translation: CASGKTGQETQYF.